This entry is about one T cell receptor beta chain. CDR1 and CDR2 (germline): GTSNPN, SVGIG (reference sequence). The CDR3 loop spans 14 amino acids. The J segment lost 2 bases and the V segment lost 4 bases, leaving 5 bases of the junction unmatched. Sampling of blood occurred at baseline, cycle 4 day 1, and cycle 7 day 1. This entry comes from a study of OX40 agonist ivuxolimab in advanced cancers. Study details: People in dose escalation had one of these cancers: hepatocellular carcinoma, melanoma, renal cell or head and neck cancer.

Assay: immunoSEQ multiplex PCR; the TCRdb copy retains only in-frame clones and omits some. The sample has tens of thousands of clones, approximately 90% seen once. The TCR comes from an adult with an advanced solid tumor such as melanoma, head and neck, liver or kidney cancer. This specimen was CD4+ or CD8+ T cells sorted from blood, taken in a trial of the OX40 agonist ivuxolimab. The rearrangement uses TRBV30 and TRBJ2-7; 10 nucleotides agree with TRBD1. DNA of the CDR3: TGTGCCTGGACGGTCGGGACAGGGGCCTACGAGCAGTACTTC. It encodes CAWTVGTGAYEQYF.